The clone carrying this TCR beta chain was picked up many times. The antigen is not known. The data derive from a study of CD8 T cells in ankylosing spondylitis. General study results and limits: Disease-associated clones were reportedly significantly overrepresented in matched ankylosing spondylitis synovial fluid. Earlier reports found some motif variants in synovial fluid and blood in reactive arthritis. There was a TCR beta motif, made of eight highly homologous variants, that appeared characteristic of ankylosing spondylitis blood.

Scientists made TCR beta libraries using quantitative 5'-RACE with molecular barcodes. MiXCR, run by TCRdb on the 5' RACE reads, gives a single entry per CDR3 protein. The table lists around 99,000 distinct CDR3 sequences, around 10% of them singletons. Trimming shortened V by 2 bases and J by 3 bases, and 23 bases separated the two germline ends. Germline CDR1 is DFQATT and CDR2 is SNEGSKA (reference sequence). The CDR3 consists of 18 residues. The TCR was taken from a male donor with ankylosing spondylitis or in good health (not recorded which). This rearrangement joins TRBV20-1 to TRBJ2-1; D tentatively fits TRBD1 or TRBD2 (5 bases each). The specimen sequenced was blood, either unsorted or a sorted T cell fraction (not recorded which). DNA for the CDR3: TGCAGTGCTAGACCCCGGGCGATCCGTGGGACGGACTACAATGAGCAGTTCTTC. Its translation: CSARPRAIRGTDYNEQFF.